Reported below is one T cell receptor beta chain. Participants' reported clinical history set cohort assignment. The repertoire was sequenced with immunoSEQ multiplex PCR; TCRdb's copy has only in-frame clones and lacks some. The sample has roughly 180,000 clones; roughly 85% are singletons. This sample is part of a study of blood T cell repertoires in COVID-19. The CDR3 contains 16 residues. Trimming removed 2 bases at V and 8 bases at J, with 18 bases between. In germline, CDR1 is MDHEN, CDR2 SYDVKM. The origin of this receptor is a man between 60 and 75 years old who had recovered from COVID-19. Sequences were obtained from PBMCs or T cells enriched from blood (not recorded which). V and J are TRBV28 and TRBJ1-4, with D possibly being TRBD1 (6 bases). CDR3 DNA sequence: TGTGCCAGCAGTTTAGATTCGAGGGGGAGGGTGGAAAAACTGTTTTTT. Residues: CASSLDSRGRVEKLFF.